The 17 T cell receptor beta chains presented below share a single source sample, sequenced in a study of blood T cell repertoires in COVID-19. Only in-frame clones appear in the TCRdb table, and some are missing; sequencing was by immunoSEQ multiplex PCR. The table records a few hundred thousand clones, approximately 86% of them present only once. The specimen sequenced was peripheral blood. The receptors shown here come from a woman aged 70-85 years with active or convalescent COVID-19.

The rearrangement joins TRBV5-6 to TRBJ2-7; 9 bases map to TRBD1. Germline V gene data show CDR1 as SGHDT and CDR2 as YYEEEE. This CDR3 is 15 amino acids long. With V trimmed by 1 base and J by 3 bases, 5 bases remained unmatched. Here the CDR3 reads CASSLSGTGNYEQYF. DNA for the CDR3: TGTGCCAGCAGCTTGTCAGGGACAGGGAACTACGAGCAGTACTTC.

This chain connects TRBV11-3 to TRBJ2-3; 9 nucleotides agree with TRBD1. The CDR3 totals 16 residues. The germline CDR1 and CDR2 sequences are SGHNT and YENEEA. The trim removed 5 bases at V and 2 bases at J, leaving 8 bases unmatched. The CDR3: CASSPGQGVDTDTQYF. CDR3 nucleotide sequence: TGTGCCAGCAGCCCGGGACAGGGTGTAGACACAGATACGCAGTATTTT.

This clone was found once. J is TRBJ1-3 and V is TRBV19, with a possible D match to TRBD1 (5 bases). V lost 2 bases and J lost 10, with 24 bases in between. The CDR3 spans 17 residues. CDR1 is LNHDA, CDR2 SQIVND, per germline (reference sequence). CDR3 sequence (DNA): TGTGCCAGTAGTATATCGACTGACAGAAAAAATTCGGAGACCATATATTTT. It is translated as CASSISTDRKNSETIYF.

This chain joins TRBV9 and TRBJ1-2; D is undetermined. The CDR3 contains 13 residues. In germline, CDR1 is SGDLS, CDR2 YYNGEE. Trimming pared 7 bases from V and 7 bases from J, leaving 17 bases between. The CDR3 loop is CASGEGRVGGYTF. The CDR3 DNA is TGTGCCAGCGGGGAGGGCCGCGTAGGTGGCTACACCTTC.

This clone was seen many times. V gene TRBV15 combines with J gene TRBJ2-7; a possible D gene is TRBD1 (5 bases). V was pared by 3 bases and J by 5 bases, with 20 bases between. The CDR3 sequence is 16 residues long. CDR1 is LNHNV, CDR2 YYDKDF, per germline (reference sequence). CDR3 amino acids: CATSRGQWQAGDEQYF. Here the CDR3 DNA reads TGTGCCACCAGCAGGGGGCAGTGGCAGGCCGGCGACGAGCAGTACTTC. The whole variable domain, filled in from reference TRBV15 and TRBJ2-7, reads DAMVIQNPRYQVTQFGKPVTLSCSQTLNHNVMYWYQQKSSQAPKLLFHYYDKDFNNEADTPDNFQSRRPNTSFCFLDIRSPGLGDTAMYLCATSRGQWQAGDEQYFGPGTRLTVT.

CDR3 DNA: TGTGCCTCTCAACCTGGACAGGGAGGAAATCAGCCCCAGCATTTT. Protein: CASQPGQGGNQPQHF. The rearrangement links TRBV10-3 to TRBJ1-5, with 8 bases aligning to TRBD1. The V segment lost 11 bases and the J segment 4 bases; nucleotides outside the gene matches: 13. There are 15 residues in the CDR3. Germline V gives CDR1 ENHRY, CDR2 SYGVKD.

The rearrangement uses TRBV13 and TRBJ2-1, with TRBD1 matching over 7 bases. The CDR3 sequence is 18 residues long. Losses at the gene ends were 3 bases for V and 6 bases for J; bases not matched to a gene: 17. Looked up from germline, CDR1 is PRHDT and CDR2 is FYEKMQ (reference sequence). As DNA, the CDR3 is TGTGCCAGCAGCTTCACCCACCGCAGACAGGGAGACTTCAATGAGCAGTTCTTC. Encoded protein: CASSFTHRRQGDFNEQFF.

This clone was observed a single time. The chain uses TRBV7-3 and TRBJ2-6; 10 nucleotides match TRBD1. With 1 base clipped from V and 0 bases from J, the junction kept 6 bases outside the gene matches. CDR1 is SGHTA, CDR2 FQGTGA, per germline. The CDR3 is 19 residues long. This chain's CDR3 is CASSLNPGQGISGANVLTF. The DNA of the CDR3 is TGTGCCAGCAGCTTAAACCCGGGACAGGGGATCTCTGGGGCCAACGTCCTGACTTTC.

V is TRBV18 and J is TRBJ2-1; the D gene is possibly TRBD2 (5 bases). Germline V gene lookup returns CDR1 KGHSH and CDR2 LQKENI. V was clipped by 6 bases and J by 0 bases, with 12 bases between them. This CDR3 is built from 15 residues. In DNA, the CDR3 is TGTGCCAGCTCCCGTAACGAGGGCTCCTACAATGAGCAGTTCTTC. Protein sequence: CASSRNEGSYNEQFF.

The chain recombines TRBV2 with TRBJ2-7; D is perhaps TRBD2 (5 bases). V lost 6 bases and J 10 bases, leaving 16 bases between the germline ends. The CDR3 spans 12 residues. Germline CDR1 is SNHLY and CDR2 is FYNNEI. CDR3: CASRATAGGQYF. The CDR3 coding sequence is TGTGCCAGCAGAGCTACGGCGGGCGGTCAGTACTTC.

The chain joins TRBV18 to TRBJ2-7; no clear D gene. CDR1 and CDR2 (germline): KGHSH, LQKENI. V dropped 5 bases and J dropped 4 bases, with 12 bases sitting between them. This CDR3 has 13 amino acids. The DNA of the CDR3 is TGTGCCAGCTCATCCCACCTTGCGTACGAGCAGTACTTC. This encodes CASSSHLAYEQYF.

The chain combines TRBV2 with TRBJ1-5, with 10 bases identical to TRBD1. The CDR3 length is 14 residues. Germline values: CDR1 SNHLY, CDR2 FYNNEI. J was trimmed by 9 bases and V by 4 bases; bases with no gene match: 6. The CDR3 loop is CASSGTGGRTPQHF. DNA for the CDR3: TGTGCCAGCAGTGGGACAGGGGGTAGAACGCCCCAGCATTTT.

This clone has a handful of counts. In the same sample, other DNA sequences code for this CDR3. V usage is TRBV12-3 or TRBV12-4 and J usage is TRBJ1-1; D might be TRBD1 (5 bases). The CDR3 loop spans 13 amino acids. Trimming left V 2 bases short and J 3 bases short, with 7 bases between. In DNA, the CDR3 is TGTGCCAGCAGTTTACGGGGGGACACTGAAGCTTTCTTT. The encoded protein is CASSLRGDTEAFF.

The chain recombines TRBV2 with TRBJ1-5; 9 nucleotides align to TRBD1. The CDR3 covers 18 residues. Looked up from germline, CDR1 is SNHLY and CDR2 is FYNNEI. V lost 5 bases to trimming and J lost 0 bases; unmatched junction nucleotides: 11. Written as DNA, the CDR3 is TGTGCCAGCAGTACCCTATCCGGGACAGGGAATAGCAATCAGCCCCAGCATTTT. Amino acid sequence: CASSTLSGTGNSNQPQHF.

The gene calls are TRBV7-2 and TRBJ1-5; 7 nucleotides line up with TRBD1. CDR3 length equals 17 residues. V lost 5 bases to trimming and J lost 0 bases; unmatched junction nucleotides: 10. Germline-derived CDR1 and CDR2 are SGHTA and FQGNSA. The CDR3 nucleotides read TGTGCCAGCAGCACAACCGGGACAGCTTATAGCAATCAGCCCCAGCATTTT. Translated: CASSTTGTAYSNQPQHF. Complete variable domain (other parts from reference TRBV7-2 and TRBJ1-5): GAGVSQSPSNKVTEKGKDVELRCDPISGHTALYWYRQSLGQGLEFLIYFQGNSAPDKSGLPSDRFSAERTGGSVSTLTIQRTQQEDSAVYLCASSTTGTAYSNQPQHFGDGTRLSIL.

The V and J genes are TRBV12-5 and TRBJ1-2, with TRBD1 matching 11 bases. Germline lookup yields CDR1 LGHNT and CDR2 FRNRAP. This CDR3 spans 15 amino acids. V was clipped by 5 bases and J by 3 bases; unmatched bases: 5. CDR3 protein: CASGRRTGGDYGYTF. CDR3 sequence (DNA): TGTGCTAGTGGTAGAAGGACAGGGGGCGACTATGGCTACACCTTC.

This clone was picked up a small number of times. The chain has TRBV6-6 and TRBJ1-1, with D hard to call. The CDR3 covers 16 residues. Germline V lookup: CDR1 MNHNY, CDR2 SVGAGI (reference sequence). V was clipped by 0 bases and J by 5 bases, with 16 bases between them. The CDR3 protein is CASSYSNLRLSTEAFF. In DNA form, the CDR3 reads TGTGCCAGCAGTTACTCCAATCTACGCCTGTCAACTGAAGCTTTCTTT.